This TCR beta chain was recovered during a study of blood T cell repertoires in COVID-19. The CDR3 contains 17 residues. Participants reported their clinical history, and cohort assignment relied on those reports. Using immunoSEQ multiplex PCR, the repertoire was profiled, and TCRdb retains in-frame clones only, with some absent. Altogether about 320,000 clones are present, approximately 90% being singletons, with the ten largest covering around 3.9%. The chain has TRBV12-1 and TRBJ1-4; the table's TRBD1 call for D was not verified on the DNA. TRBV12-1 constitutes a pseudogene. Sequences were obtained from PBMCs or T cells enriched from blood (not recorded which). This TCR was sampled from a woman under 40 who had been exposed to COVID-19. CDR3 sequence reads: CASSFGGPKSANEKLFF. The CDR3, as DNA: TGTGCCAGCAGCTTTGGGGGCCCTAAGAGTGCTAATGAAAAACTGTTTTTT.